This T cell receptor (beta chain) was obtained from a study of blood T cells in healthy people across ages. General study results and limits: Strongly correlated with naive T cell percentage was TCR beta diversity.

For the second PCR, which ran for about 7 to 11 cycles, a sample-barcoded 5' primer and a J-beta primer mix were used. TCRdb fed the 5' RACE reads into MiXCR, producing one record per CDR3 protein. The repertoire holds about 1.4 million distinct CDR3 sequences, approximately 63% seen once, with over 5% in the top ten. A word on this clonotype: Its antigen is unknown.

The TCR comes from a man aged 18 to 29 in good health. The sample was blood.

The CDR3 bases are TGTGCCAGCGGTCGGGGGAACAACGAGCAGTACTTC. It translates to CASGRGNNEQYF. The chain uses TRBV25-1 and TRBJ2-7; a weak D match, TRBD2 (6 bases). The CDR3 spans 12 residues. V lost 8 bases to trimming and J lost 5 bases, with 13 bases between them. In germline, CDR1 is MGHDK, CDR2 SYGVNS.